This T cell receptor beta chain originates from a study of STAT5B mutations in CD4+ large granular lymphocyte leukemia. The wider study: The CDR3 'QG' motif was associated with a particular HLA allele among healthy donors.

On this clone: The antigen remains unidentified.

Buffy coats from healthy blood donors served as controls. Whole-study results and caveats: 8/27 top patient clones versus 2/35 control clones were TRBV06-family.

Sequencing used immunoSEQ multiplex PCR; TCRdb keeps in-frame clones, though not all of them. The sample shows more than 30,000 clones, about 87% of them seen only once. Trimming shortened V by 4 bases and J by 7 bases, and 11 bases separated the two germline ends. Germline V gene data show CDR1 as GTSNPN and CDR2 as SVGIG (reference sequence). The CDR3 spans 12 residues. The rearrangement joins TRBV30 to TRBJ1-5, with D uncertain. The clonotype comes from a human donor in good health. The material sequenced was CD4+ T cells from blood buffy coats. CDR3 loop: CAWNRARQPQHF. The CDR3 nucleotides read TGTGCCTGGAACCGGGCTCGACAGCCCCAGCATTTT.